The 7 T cell receptor beta chains presented below share a single source sample, sequenced in a study of STAT5B mutations in CD4+ large granular lymphocyte leukemia. Profiled with immunoSEQ multiplex PCR; TCRdb holds only in-frame clones, not every one. The profile shows about 31,000 clones, about two thirds of them singletons. The sample consisted of CD4+ T cells from blood buffy coats. These receptors all come from a human donor in good health.

The chain couples TRBV19 to TRBJ1-1; D call uncertain. V lost 4 bases, J lost 4 bases, and 7 bases lay in between. CDR3 length: 12 residues. Germline lookup yields CDR1 LNHDA and CDR2 SQIVND (reference sequence). The CDR3 DNA is TGTGCCAGTAGTACCGGTTCCACTGAAGCTTTCTTT. Protein product: CASSTGSTEAFF.

This clone was observed a few times. This CDR3 is also generated by other DNA sequences in the sample. The V gene is TRBV27, the J gene TRBJ2-1; no clear D. CDR3 length: 11 amino acids. V was shortened by 2 bases and J by 7 bases, with 3 bases between the two germline ends. Germline loops: CDR1 MNHEY, CDR2 SMNVEV (reference sequence). CDR3 sequence (DNA): TGTGCCAGCAGTTTAGGTAATGAGCAGTTCTTC. Its protein is CASSLGNEQFF.

The chain has TRBV5-6 and TRBJ2-3, with D possibly TRBD2 on 6 matching bases. V gave up 0 bases and J gave up 1 base, with 18 bases separating them. The germline V gene has CDR1 SGHDT and CDR2 YYEEEE. The CDR3 has 18 amino acids. The CDR3 DNA reads as TGTGCCAGCAGCTTGGAATGGGCCACGGGGGAGGGCACAGATACGCAGTATTTT. As protein: CASSLEWATGEGTDTQYF.

The V and J genes are TRBV9 and TRBJ2-2; D ambiguous. The CDR3 has 14 residues. Trimming pared 0 bases from V and 4 bases from J, leaving 7 bases between. Germline V gene data show CDR1 as SGDLS and CDR2 as YYNGEE. CDR3 coding DNA: TGTGCCAGCAGCGTAGATCCGGGCACCGGGGAGCTGTTTTTT. Its protein is CASSVDPGTGELFF.

V is TRBV4-2 and J is TRBJ2-1; TRBD2 matches at 9 bases. This CDR3 comprises 15 residues. V lost 2 bases to trimming and J lost 8 bases; unmatched junction nucleotides: 7. CDR1 LGHNA and CDR2 YNFKEQ come from the germline V gene. The CDR3 DNA is TGTGCCAGCAGCCAACTCTGGGCGGGGGGGGATGAGCAGTTCTTC. Residues: CASSQLWAGGDEQFF.

This chain connects TRBV5-5 to TRBJ1-5; TRBD1 aligns across 11 bases. The V segment lost 4 bases and the J segment 4 bases; nucleotides outside the gene matches: 7. The germline CDR1 and CDR2 sequences are SGHKS and YYEKEE (reference sequence). The CDR3 spans 16 residues. The CDR3 sequence is CASSPIGDRGNQPQHF. The CDR3 nucleotides read TGTGCCAGCAGCCCTATAGGGGACAGGGGGAATCAGCCCCAGCATTTT.

This clone has a single count. The CDR3 sequence is CAWSTRQANTEAFF. The CDR3 nucleotides are TGTGCCTGGAGTACTAGACAGGCGAACACTGAAGCTTTCTTT. The rearrangement uses TRBV30 and TRBJ1-1, with D possibly matching TRBD1 (6 bases). Deletions cut 2 bases from V and 1 base from J, with 11 bases between. Germline V CDR1 and CDR2: GTSNPN, SVGIG (reference sequence). The CDR3 is made up of 14 amino acids. Full variable domain (outside the CDR3, taken from reference TRBV30 and TRBJ1-1): SQTIHQWPATLVQPVGSPLSLECTVEGTSNPNLYWYRQAAGRGLQLLFYSVGIGQISSEVPQNLSASRPQDRQFILSSKKLLLSDSGFYLCAWSTRQANTEAFFGQGTRLTVV.